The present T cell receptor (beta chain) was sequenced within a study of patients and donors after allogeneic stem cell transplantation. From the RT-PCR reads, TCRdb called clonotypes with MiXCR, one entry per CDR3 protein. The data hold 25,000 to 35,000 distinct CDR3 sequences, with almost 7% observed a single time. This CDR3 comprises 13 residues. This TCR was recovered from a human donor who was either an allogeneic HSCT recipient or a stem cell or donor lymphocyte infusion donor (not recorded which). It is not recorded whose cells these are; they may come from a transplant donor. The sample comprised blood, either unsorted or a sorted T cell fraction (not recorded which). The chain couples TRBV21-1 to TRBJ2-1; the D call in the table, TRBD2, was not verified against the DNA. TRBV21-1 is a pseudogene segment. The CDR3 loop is CASTGTSDNEQFF. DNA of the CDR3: TGTGCCAGCACCGGGACTAGCGACAATGAGCAGTTCTTC.